The 31 T cell receptor beta chains reported below all come from one sample, sequenced in a study of CD8 T cells in Susac syndrome. A quantity of about 0.45 to 1 ug RNA underwent reverse transcription using random hexamers. Each CDR3 protein is one row after TCRdb ran MiXCR on the immunoSEQ multiplex PCR reads. In the table there are approximately 190,000 distinct CDR3 sequences, approximately 95% of which are singletons. Sequencing input: CD8+ T cells from PBMCs. These receptors came from a human donor with Susac syndrome.

The chain uses TRBV4-1 and TRBJ1-1, with D unclear. This CDR3 is built from 16 residues. The germline CDR1 and CDR2 sequences are MGHRA and YSYEKL. V dropped 4 bases and J dropped 0 bases, with 15 bases sitting between them. The CDR3 region is CASSLYPHGMNTEAFF. For the CDR3, the DNA is TGCGCCAGCAGCCTCTATCCACACGGGATGAACACTGAAGCTTTCTTT.

J is TRBJ1-2 and V is TRBV6-5, with D unresolved. Germline V gives CDR1 MNHEY, CDR2 SVGAGI. Trimming took off 2 bases at V and 6 bases at J, with 13 bases between the two ends. The CDR3 totals 14 residues. The CDR3 loop is CASSYPGGEHGYTF. CDR3 nucleotide sequence: TGTGCCAGCAGTTACCCGGGTGGGGAGCATGGCTACACCTTC.

This chain links TRBV2 with TRBJ2-7; D unresolved. With 4 bases removed from V and 2 bases from J, the gap between germline ends came to 12 bases. The CDR3 has 14 residues. CDR1 and CDR2 from the germline V gene are SNHLY and FYNNEI. This chain's CDR3 is CASSGGRNPYEQYF. The CDR3 DNA follows: TGTGCCAGCAGTGGGGGAAGGAACCCCTACGAGCAGTACTTC.

This rearrangement joins TRBV20-1 to TRBJ2-7, with 9 bases matching TRBD2. Germline V lookup: CDR1 DFQATT, CDR2 SNEGSKA (reference sequence). The CDR3 has 15 amino acids. Unmatched junction bases numbered 13, after V lost 4 bases and J lost 6 bases. CDR3 region: CSATPMEREELEQYF. In nucleotides, the CDR3 is TGCAGTGCTACCCCTATGGAGCGGGAGGAACTCGAGCAGTACTTC.

This chain joins TRBV24-1 and TRBJ2-1; 7 positions agree with TRBD1. V gave up 5 bases and J gave up 6 bases; unmatched junction bases: 6. Germline V CDR1 and CDR2: KGHDR, SFDVKD. CDR3 size: 14 residues. The CDR3 DNA is TGTGCCACCAGTGCAAGACAGGGTCCCAATGAGCAGTTCTTC. The encoded protein is CATSARQGPNEQFF.

This clonotype was seen once. The J gene is TRBJ2-1, the V gene TRBV7-9; D might be TRBD2 (5 bases). This CDR3 has 15 amino acids. The V gene's germline CDR1 is SEHNR and CDR2 FQNEAQ (reference sequence). Trimming removed 6 bases from V and 0 bases from J, with 12 bases in between. The CDR3 coding sequence is TGTGCCAGCAGAAGCGGTACTAGCTCCTACAATGAGCAGTTCTTC. This translates into CASRSGTSSYNEQFF.

This clonotype was seen once. V gene TRBV28 combines with J gene TRBJ2-5, with 11 bases lining up with TRBD1. CDR3 length: 16 residues. V was clipped by 4 bases and J by 4 bases; unmatched bases: 8. CDR1 and CDR2 from the germline V gene are MDHEN and SYDVKM. CDR3 sequence (DNA): TGTGCCAGCAGTTCTCCGGACAGGGGGCGAGGAGAGACCCAGTACTTC. It codes for CASSSPDRGRGETQYF.

This chain joins TRBV9 and TRBJ2-7; TRBD1 aligns across 9 bases. CDR1 is SGDLS, CDR2 YYNGEE, per germline. The CDR3 spans 15 residues. Trimming took 4 bases from V and 2 from J; bases not matched to a gene: 7. CDR3 DNA sequence: TGTGCCAGCAGCTACGGCGGACAGGGGCCCTACGAGCAGTACTTC. Translation gives CASSYGGQGPYEQYF.

The chain links TRBV27 to TRBJ1-5, with D possibly matching TRBD1 (6 bases). The germline V and J ends were trimmed by 8 bases and 3 bases, with 20 bases remaining between them. CDR1 is MNHEY, CDR2 SMNVEV, per germline (reference sequence). This CDR3 is built from 16 residues. The CDR3 region is CASQVVGGAINQPQHF. The CDR3 bases are TGTGCCAGCCAGGTTGTCGGGGGCGCGATCAATCAGCCCCAGCATTTT.

V usage is TRBV19 and J usage is TRBJ2-5, with 7 nucleotides matching TRBD2. The ends lost 3 bases at V and 4 bases at J; junction bases unmatched: 8. The CDR3 sequence is 15 residues long. Germline V gene sequence: CDR1 LNHDA, CDR2 SQIVND (reference sequence). The CDR3 DNA reads as TGTGCCAGTAGTATGTTCGCGGGAGTGGGAGAGACCCAGTACTTC. It yields the protein CASSMFAGVGETQYF.

The rearrangement links TRBV5-6 to TRBJ1-2; a weak D match, TRBD1 (5 bases). The germline CDR1 and CDR2 sequences are SGHDT and YYEEEE. Trimming shortened V by 5 bases and J by 6 bases, and 14 bases separated the two germline ends. The CDR3 is made up of 13 amino acids. CDR3 residues: CASRRTPGNGYTF. The CDR3 nucleotides are TGTGCCAGCAGACGGACCCCAGGGAATGGCTACACCTTC. Full variable domain (remainder filled in from reference TRBV5-6 and TRBJ1-2): DAGVTQSPTHLIKTRGQQVTLRCSPKSGHDTVSWYQQALGQGPQFIFQYYEEEERQRGNFPDRFSGHQFPNYSSELNVNALLLGDSALYLCASRRTPGNGYTFGSGTRLTVV.

The chain links TRBV6-1 to TRBJ2-5, with 8 bases that match TRBD1. CDR1 is MNHNS, CDR2 SASEGT, per germline. The CDR3 consists of 16 residues. V gave up 2 bases and J gave up 2 bases; unmatched junction bases: 7. CDR3 sequence: CASSELTGALQETQYF. The CDR3 bases are TGTGCCAGCAGTGAACTGACAGGGGCCCTTCAAGAGACCCAGTACTTC.

The CDR3 DNA follows: TGTGCCAGCAGCTTTCTAGCGGGCACTTCCGGGAATGAGCAGTTCTTC. It translates to CASSFLAGTSGNEQFF. The rearrangement uses TRBV11-2 and TRBJ2-1; 8 nucleotides agree with TRBD2. V shed 3 bases, J shed 7 bases, and the junction held 11 bases outside the gene matches. The CDR3 runs 16 residues. Germline V gives CDR1 SGHAT, CDR2 FQNNGV.

The gene calls are TRBV2 and TRBJ2-3; the D gene is possibly TRBD2 (6 bases). Germline assignment: CDR1 SNHLY and CDR2 FYNNEI. CDR3 length: 15 amino acids. V was pared by 4 bases and J by 3 bases, with 14 bases between. CDR3 loop: CASSGREIMTDTQYF. CDR3 in DNA: TGTGCCAGCAGTGGACGGGAGATTATGACAGATACGCAGTATTTT.

This sequence joins TRBV7-8 and TRBJ2-1; TRBD2 aligns across 7 bases. Germline lookup yields CDR1 SGHVS and CDR2 FQNEAQ. CDR3 length equals 16 residues. The trim removed 2 bases at V and 3 bases at J, leaving 7 bases unmatched. The CDR3 reads CASSLNQGDYYNEQFF. DNA of the CDR3: TGTGCCAGCAGCTTAAACCAAGGGGACTACTACAATGAGCAGTTCTTC.

This clonotype has only one observation. The gene calls are TRBV7-9 and TRBJ2-7; TRBD1 aligns across 8 bases. Germline values: CDR1 SEHNR, CDR2 FQNEAQ (reference sequence). V trimming: 0 bases; J trimming: 2 bases; junction bases outside the gene matches: 3. The CDR3 is 15 amino acids. CDR3 protein: CASSLAGDRTYEQYF. The CDR3 DNA reads as TGTGCCAGCAGCTTAGCTGGGGACAGGACCTACGAGCAGTACTTC.

V is TRBV7-9 and J is TRBJ1-5, with D hard to call. The length of the CDR3 is 15 residues. Trimming left V 0 bases short and J 4 bases short, with 10 bases between. Germline loops: CDR1 SEHNR, CDR2 FQNEAQ (reference sequence). The CDR3 DNA is TGTGCCAGCAGCTTAGCTCCGGGAGGAAATCAGCCCCAGCATTTT. It yields the protein CASSLAPGGNQPQHF. Variable domain in full (rest from reference TRBV7-9 and TRBJ1-5): DTGVSQNPRHKITKRGQNVTFRCDPISEHNRLYWYRQTLGQGPEFLTYFQNEAQLEKSRLLSDRFSAERPKGSFSTLEIQRTEQGDSAMYLCASSLAPGGNQPQHFGDGTRLSIL.

V and J are TRBV9 and TRBJ1-5, with D uncertain. V lost 0 bases to trimming and J lost 3 bases, with 10 bases between them. The CDR3 loop spans 15 amino acids. Germline V lookup: CDR1 SGDLS, CDR2 YYNGEE. In DNA form, the CDR3 reads TGTGCCAGCAGCGTAGGCGGGATGAACAATCAGCCCCAGCATTTT. This codes for CASSVGGMNNQPQHF. The variable domain in full, completed from reference TRBV9 and TRBJ1-5, reads DSGVTQTPKHLITATGQRVTLRCSPRSGDLSVYWYQQSLDQGLQFLIQYYNGEERAKGNILERFSAQQFPDLHSELNLSSLELGDSALYFCASSVGGMNNQPQHFGDGTRLSIL.

This rearrangement joins TRBV4-1 to TRBJ2-1; D not resolved. This CDR3 region has 14 residues. Per germline, CDR1 MGHRA and CDR2 YSYEKL. Trimming stripped 0 bases from V and 5 bases from J, with 8 bases between. The CDR3 protein is CASSQDVADNEQFF. CDR3 in DNA: TGCGCCAGCAGCCAAGATGTTGCGGACAATGAGCAGTTCTTC.

This clonotype was counted once. This chain uses TRBV28 with TRBJ2-1; 9 bases agree with TRBD1. Germline V CDR1 and CDR2: MDHEN, SYDVKM. The CDR3 has 14 residues. V gave up 4 bases and J gave up 10 bases; unmatched junction bases: 8. In DNA, the CDR3 is TGTGCCAGCAGTTCCAGGACAGGGGTCAACGAGCAGTTCTTC. It codes for CASSSRTGVNEQFF. Together with reference TRBV28 and TRBJ2-1, the CDR3 gives the full variable domain: DVKVTQSSRYLVKRTGEKVFLECVQDMDHENMFWYRQDPGLGLRLIYFSYDVKMKEKGDIPEGYSVSREKKERFSLILESASTNQTSMYLCASSSRTGVNEQFFGPGTRLTVL.

The chain is built from TRBV7-3 and TRBJ1-2; 7 bases are shared with TRBD1. This CDR3 is built from 14 residues. The V segment lost 5 bases and the J segment 6 bases; nucleotides outside the gene matches: 9. Germline V lookup: CDR1 SGHTA, CDR2 FQGTGA. CDR3 sequence: CASSTSRQGDGYTF. DNA for the CDR3: TGTGCCAGCAGCACGTCACGACAGGGAGATGGCTACACCTTC. Filled out from reference TRBV7-3 and TRBJ1-2, the complete variable domain reads GAGVSQTPSNKVTEKGKYVELRCDPISGHTALYWYRQSLGQGPEFLIYFQGTGAADDSGLPNDRFFAVRPEGSVSTLKIQRTERGDSAVYLCASSTSRQGDGYTFGSGTRLTVV.

The rearrangement links TRBV30 to TRBJ1-1; 9 nucleotides align to TRBD1. The CDR3 is made up of 12 amino acids. The V gene's germline CDR1 is GTSNPN and CDR2 SVGIG (reference sequence). With 2 bases clipped from V and 10 bases from J, the junction kept 5 bases outside the gene matches. As DNA, the CDR3 is TGTGCCTGGAGTACCGGGACAGGGACAGCTTTCTTT. It codes for CAWSTGTGTAFF.

The DNA for the CDR3 is TGTGCCAGCAGCCAGGGACAGGGCCTCGATGGCTACACCTTC. As protein: CASSQGQGLDGYTF. This chain joins TRBV6-5 and TRBJ1-2; TRBD1 matches 9 bases. Germline V gene sequence: CDR1 MNHEY, CDR2 SVGAGI. The CDR3 runs to 14 residues. Trimming at V came to 6 bases and at J to 6 bases, leaving 8 bases not matched to a gene.

V gene TRBV5-6 combines with J gene TRBJ1-5, with a weak D call TRBD1 (6 bases). The CDR3 loop spans 13 amino acids. Trimming stripped 0 bases from V and 5 bases from J, with 6 bases between. Germline V gives CDR1 SGHDT, CDR2 YYEEEE. The CDR3 protein is CASSLAGDQPQHF. The CDR3 region has the DNA TGTGCCAGCAGCTTGGCAGGGGATCAGCCCCAGCATTTT.

This chain links TRBV4-1 with TRBJ1-3; 8 positions match TRBD1. CDR3 length equals 11 residues. The V segment lost 3 bases and the J segment 16 bases; nucleotides outside the gene matches: 5. Germline V gives CDR1 MGHRA, CDR2 YSYEKL. In DNA form, the CDR3 reads TGCGCCAGCAGCCAGCAGGGGGCATTTTATTTT. Translated, it gives CASSQQGAFYF.

V gene TRBV4-1 combines with J gene TRBJ1-1; D ambiguous. This CDR3 is built from 14 residues. CDR1 and CDR2 from the germline V gene are MGHRA and YSYEKL. Trimming took off 4 bases at V and 5 bases at J, with 14 bases between the two ends. For the CDR3, the DNA is TGCGCCAGCAGCCTCGGGCCCCTGAGGACTGAAGCTTTCTTT. Its translation is CASSLGPLRTEAFF.

This clonotype was counted between two and nine times. This chain links TRBV9 with TRBJ2-3; 7 nucleotides match TRBD2. CDR3 size: 14 residues. With V trimmed by 8 bases and J by 3 bases, 9 bases remained unmatched. From germline, CDR1 is SGDLS and CDR2 YYNGEE. The CDR3 bases are TGTGCCAGTTCGAGAGCGGGATCTACAGATACGCAGTATTTT. It yields the protein CASSRAGSTDTQYF.

The genes are TRBV13 and TRBJ1-3; a possible D gene is TRBD1 (6 bases). This CDR3 is built from 16 residues. CDR1 is PRHDT, CDR2 FYEKMQ, per germline (reference sequence). With 5 bases removed from V and 1 base from J, the gap between germline ends came to 15 bases. The CDR3 loop is CASSPYDRTSGNTIYF. The CDR3 nucleotides are TGTGCCAGCAGCCCCTACGACAGGACTTCTGGAAACACCATATATTTT.

The chain uses TRBV27 and TRBJ1-1; D might be TRBD1 (6 bases). Trimming cost V 6 bases and J 5 bases, with 13 bases left between them. This CDR3 is built from 13 residues. The germline gives CDR1 MNHEY, CDR2 SMNVEV (reference sequence). CDR3 sequence reads: CASSENRVTEAFF. The CDR3 nucleotides read TGTGCCAGCAGCGAAAACAGGGTGACTGAAGCTTTCTTT.

This clonotype came up once. Written as DNA, the CDR3 is TGTGCCAGCAGCCCCTGGACTAGCGGGGGGGGAAACATTCAGTACTTC. It encodes CASSPWTSGGGNIQYF. This sequence joins TRBV5-4 and TRBJ2-4, with 15 bases fitting TRBD2. There are 16 residues in the CDR3. CDR1 SGHNT and CDR2 YYREEE come from the germline V gene (reference sequence). Losses at the gene ends were 4 bases for V and 6 bases for J; bases not matched to a gene: 5.

CDR3 nucleotide sequence: TGTGCCAGCAGTTCAGCGGGGGGGGGCACAGATACGCAGTATTTT. Translating gives CASSSAGGGTDTQYF. The V call is TRBV12-3 or TRBV12-4, the J call TRBJ2-3; TRBD2 matches at 10 bases. The CDR3 is 15 amino acids. V gave up 4 bases and J gave up 1 base; unmatched junction bases: 2.